Below, 3 T cell receptor beta chains from the same sample are listed, as sequenced in a study of control samples from healthy donors and cancer patients. Profiled with immunoSEQ multiplex PCR; TCRdb holds only in-frame clones, not every one. The data contain hundreds of thousands of clones, about four fifths of them singletons. The sample consisted of PBMCs. The receptor source for this set is an older woman with lung cancer.

The chain couples TRBV25-1 to TRBJ2-7; no definite D call. The CDR3 has 14 residues. Germline V gene lookup returns CDR1 MGHDK and CDR2 SYGVNS. Trimming removed 3 bases from V and 2 bases from J, with 11 bases in between. The CDR3 DNA is TGTGCCAGCAGTGACGATGTTCGTACCTACGAGCAGTACTTC. Protein product: CASSDDVRTYEQYF.

The chain carries TRBV30 and TRBJ1-1; no reliable D call. V was cut by 5 bases and J by 0 bases, with 7 bases left in between. The germline V gene encodes CDR1 GTSNPN and CDR2 SVGIG (reference sequence). The CDR3 is 12 amino acids. CDR3 residues: CAWGRLNTEAFF. CDR3 DNA sequence: TGTGCCTGGGGCCGGCTGAACACTGAAGCTTTCTTT.

The rearrangement uses TRBV12-3 or TRBV12-4 and TRBJ2-7; 7 positions match TRBD1. This CDR3 comprises 11 residues. V lost 7 bases to trimming and J lost 6 bases; unmatched junction nucleotides: 3. Written as DNA, the CDR3 is TGTGCCAGCACACAGGGGAGCGAGCAGTACTTC. Protein product: CASTQGSEQYF.